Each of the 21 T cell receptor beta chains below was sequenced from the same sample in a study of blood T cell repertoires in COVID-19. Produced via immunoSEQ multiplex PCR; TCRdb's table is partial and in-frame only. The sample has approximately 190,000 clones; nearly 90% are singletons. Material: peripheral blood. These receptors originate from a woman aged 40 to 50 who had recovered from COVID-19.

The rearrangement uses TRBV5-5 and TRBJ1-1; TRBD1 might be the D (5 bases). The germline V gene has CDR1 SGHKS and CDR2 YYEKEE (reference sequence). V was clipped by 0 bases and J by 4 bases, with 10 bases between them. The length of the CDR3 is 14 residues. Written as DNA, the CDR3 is TGTGCCAGCAGCTTGGCCAGGGTCAGCACTGAAGCTTTCTTT. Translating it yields CASSLARVSTEAFF.

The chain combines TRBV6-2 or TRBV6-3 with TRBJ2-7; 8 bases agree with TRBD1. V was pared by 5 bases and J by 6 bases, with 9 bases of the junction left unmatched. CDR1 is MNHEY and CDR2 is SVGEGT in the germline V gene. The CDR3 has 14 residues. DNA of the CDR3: TGTGCCAGCAGTCGTGGACAGGGACTGAGCGAGCAGTACTTC. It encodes CASSRGQGLSEQYF.

The CDR3 sequence is CASSPDRGFNEKLFF. In nucleotides, the CDR3 is TGTGCCAGCAGCCCCGACAGGGGGTTTAATGAAAAACTGTTTTTT. V usage is TRBV7-9 and J usage is TRBJ1-4; TRBD1 aligns across 9 bases. V gave up 5 bases and J gave up 4 bases; unmatched junction bases: 5. This CDR3 region has 15 residues. CDR1 is SEHNR, CDR2 FQNEAQ, per germline (reference sequence).

CDR3 DNA: TGTGCCAGCAGCAGGGACATGGTCTTCGATGAGCAGTTCTTC. This codes for CASSRDMVFDEQFF. The chain uses TRBV5-5 and TRBJ2-1; maybe TRBD1 (6 bases). This CDR3 comprises 14 residues. Germline CDR1 SGHKS, CDR2 YYEKEE (reference sequence). The V end was cut by 4 bases, the J end by 8 bases, with 16 bases between.

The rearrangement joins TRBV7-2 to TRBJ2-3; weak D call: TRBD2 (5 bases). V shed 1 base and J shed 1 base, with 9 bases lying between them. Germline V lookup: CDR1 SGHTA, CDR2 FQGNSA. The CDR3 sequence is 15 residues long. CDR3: CASSLDGVRTDTQYF. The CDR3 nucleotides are TGTGCCAGCAGCTTAGACGGGGTACGCACAGATACGCAGTATTTT. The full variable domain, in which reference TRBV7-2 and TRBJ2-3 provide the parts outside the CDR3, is GAGVSQSPSNKVTEKGKDVELRCDPISGHTALYWYRQSLGQGLEFLIYFQGNSAPDKSGLPSDRFSAERTGGSVSTLTIQRTQQEDSAVYLCASSLDGVRTDTQYFGPGTRLTVL.

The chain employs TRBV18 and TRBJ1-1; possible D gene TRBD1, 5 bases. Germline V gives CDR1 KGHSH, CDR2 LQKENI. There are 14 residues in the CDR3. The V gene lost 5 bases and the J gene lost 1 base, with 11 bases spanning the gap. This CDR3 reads CASSNPGQNTEAFF. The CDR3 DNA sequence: TGTGCCAGCTCAAACCCCGGACAGAACACTGAAGCTTTCTTT.

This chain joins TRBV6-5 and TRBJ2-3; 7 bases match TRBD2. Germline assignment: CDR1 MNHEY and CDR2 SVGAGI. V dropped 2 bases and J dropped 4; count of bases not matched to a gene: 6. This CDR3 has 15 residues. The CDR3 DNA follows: TGTGCCAGCAGTTACGAGCGGGATTTGCCAGATACGCAGTATTTT. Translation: CASSYERDLPDTQYF.

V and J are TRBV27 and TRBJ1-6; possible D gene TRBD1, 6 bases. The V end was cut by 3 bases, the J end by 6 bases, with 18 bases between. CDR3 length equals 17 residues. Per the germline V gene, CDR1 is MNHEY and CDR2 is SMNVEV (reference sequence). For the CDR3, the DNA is TGTGCCAGCAGTTTTAGACCCGGACAGAGAACTAATTCACCCCTCCACTTT. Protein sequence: CASSFRPGQRTNSPLHF.

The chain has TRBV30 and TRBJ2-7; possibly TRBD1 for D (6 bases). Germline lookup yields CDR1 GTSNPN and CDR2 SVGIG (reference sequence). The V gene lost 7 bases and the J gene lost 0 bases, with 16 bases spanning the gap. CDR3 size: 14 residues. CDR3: CASGARGSSYEQYF. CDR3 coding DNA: TGTGCCTCCGGGGCCAGGGGCAGCTCCTACGAGCAGTACTTC.

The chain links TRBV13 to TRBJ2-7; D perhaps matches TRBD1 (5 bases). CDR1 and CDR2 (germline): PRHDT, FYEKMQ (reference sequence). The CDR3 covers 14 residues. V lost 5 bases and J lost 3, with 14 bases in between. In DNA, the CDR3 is TGTGCCAGCAGCAACCAGGGTAAGGGCTACGAGCAGTACTTC. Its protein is CASSNQGKGYEQYF.

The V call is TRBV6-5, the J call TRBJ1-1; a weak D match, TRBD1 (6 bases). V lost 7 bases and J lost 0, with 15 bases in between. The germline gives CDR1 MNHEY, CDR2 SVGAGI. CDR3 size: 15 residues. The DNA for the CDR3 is TGTGCCAGCAATCCAGGGACAAAAATGAACACTGAAGCTTTCTTT. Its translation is CASNPGTKMNTEAFF.

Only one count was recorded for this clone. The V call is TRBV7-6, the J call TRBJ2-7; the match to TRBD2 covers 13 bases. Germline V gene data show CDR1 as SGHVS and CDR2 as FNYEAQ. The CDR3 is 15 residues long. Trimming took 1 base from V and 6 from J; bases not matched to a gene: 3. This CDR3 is CASSLGTSGRSEQYF. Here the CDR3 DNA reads TGTGCCAGCAGCTTAGGGACTAGCGGGAGATCCGAGCAGTACTTC.

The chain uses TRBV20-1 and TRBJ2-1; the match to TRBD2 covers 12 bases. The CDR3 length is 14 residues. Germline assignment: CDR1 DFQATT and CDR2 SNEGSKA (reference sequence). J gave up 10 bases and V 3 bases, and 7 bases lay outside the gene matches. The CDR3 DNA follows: TGCAGTGCTAGTAGCTCTAGCGGGAGGGTGGAGCAGTTCTTC. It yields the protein CSASSSSGRVEQFF.

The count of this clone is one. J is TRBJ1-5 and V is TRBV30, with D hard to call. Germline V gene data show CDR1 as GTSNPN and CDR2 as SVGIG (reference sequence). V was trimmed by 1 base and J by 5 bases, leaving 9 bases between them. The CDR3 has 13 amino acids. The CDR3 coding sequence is TGTGCCTGGAGTGCCTACACAGATCAGCCCCAGCATTTT. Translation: CAWSAYTDQPQHF.

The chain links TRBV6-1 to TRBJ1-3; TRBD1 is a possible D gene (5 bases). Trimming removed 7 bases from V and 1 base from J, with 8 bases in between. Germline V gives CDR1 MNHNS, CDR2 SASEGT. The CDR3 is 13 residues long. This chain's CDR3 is CASKRQSGNTIYF. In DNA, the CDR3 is TGTGCCAGCAAGCGACAGTCTGGAAACACCATATATTTT.

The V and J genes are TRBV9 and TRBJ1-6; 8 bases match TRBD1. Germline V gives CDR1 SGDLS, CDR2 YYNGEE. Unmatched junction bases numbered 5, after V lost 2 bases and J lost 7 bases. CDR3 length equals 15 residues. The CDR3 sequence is CASSVSDRANSPLHF. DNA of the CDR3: TGTGCCAGCAGCGTTTCGGACAGGGCAAATTCACCCCTCCACTTT.

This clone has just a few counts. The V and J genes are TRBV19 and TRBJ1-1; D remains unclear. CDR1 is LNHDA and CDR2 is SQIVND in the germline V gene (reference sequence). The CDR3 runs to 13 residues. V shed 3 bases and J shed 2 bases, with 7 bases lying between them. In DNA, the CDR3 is TGTGCCAGTAGTATGACACCTAACACTGAAGCTTTCTTT. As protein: CASSMTPNTEAFF.

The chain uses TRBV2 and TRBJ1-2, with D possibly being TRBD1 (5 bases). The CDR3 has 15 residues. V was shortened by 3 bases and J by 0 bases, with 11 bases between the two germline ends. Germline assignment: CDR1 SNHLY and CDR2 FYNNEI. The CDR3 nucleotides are TGTGCCAGCAGTGACGCTGCGGGGGCTAACTATGGCTACACCTTC. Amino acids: CASSDAAGANYGYTF. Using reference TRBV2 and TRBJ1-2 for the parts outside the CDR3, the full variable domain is EPEVTQTPSHQVTQMGQEVILRCVPISNHLYFYWYRQILGQKVEFLVSFYNNEISEKSEIFDDQFSVERPDGSNFTLKIRSTKLEDSAMYFCASSDAAGANYGYTFGSGTRLTVV.

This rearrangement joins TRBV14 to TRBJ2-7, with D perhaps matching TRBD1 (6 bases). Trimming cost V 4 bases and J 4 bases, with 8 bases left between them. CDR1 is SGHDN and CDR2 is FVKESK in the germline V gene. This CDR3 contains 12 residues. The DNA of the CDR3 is TGTGCCAGCAGCCCACAGGGTTACGAGCAGTACTTC. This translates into CASSPQGYEQYF. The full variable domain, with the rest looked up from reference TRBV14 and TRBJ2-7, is EAGVTQFPSHSVIEKGQTVTLRCDPISGHDNLYWYRRVMGKEIKFLLHFVKESKQDESGMPNNRFLAERTGGTYSTLKVQPAELEDSGVYFCASSPQGYEQYFGPGTRLTVT.

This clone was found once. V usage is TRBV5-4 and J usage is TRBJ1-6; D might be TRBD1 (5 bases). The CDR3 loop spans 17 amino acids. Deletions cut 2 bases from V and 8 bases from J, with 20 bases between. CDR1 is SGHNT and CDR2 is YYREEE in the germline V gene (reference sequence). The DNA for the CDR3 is TGTGCCAGCAGCTTTTCACTACTGACCGGGGGGGATTCACCCCTCCACTTT. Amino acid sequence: CASSFSLLTGGDSPLHF.

The chain's CDR3 is CASSDIAGAYNEQFF. Here the CDR3 DNA reads TGTGCCAGCAGCGATATAGCGGGAGCCTACAATGAGCAGTTCTTC. The chain joins TRBV7-3 to TRBJ2-1; 9 nucleotides match TRBD2. This CDR3 region has 15 residues. J gave up 2 bases and V 5 bases, and 4 bases lay outside the gene matches. Germline CDR1 is SGHTA and CDR2 is FQGTGA.